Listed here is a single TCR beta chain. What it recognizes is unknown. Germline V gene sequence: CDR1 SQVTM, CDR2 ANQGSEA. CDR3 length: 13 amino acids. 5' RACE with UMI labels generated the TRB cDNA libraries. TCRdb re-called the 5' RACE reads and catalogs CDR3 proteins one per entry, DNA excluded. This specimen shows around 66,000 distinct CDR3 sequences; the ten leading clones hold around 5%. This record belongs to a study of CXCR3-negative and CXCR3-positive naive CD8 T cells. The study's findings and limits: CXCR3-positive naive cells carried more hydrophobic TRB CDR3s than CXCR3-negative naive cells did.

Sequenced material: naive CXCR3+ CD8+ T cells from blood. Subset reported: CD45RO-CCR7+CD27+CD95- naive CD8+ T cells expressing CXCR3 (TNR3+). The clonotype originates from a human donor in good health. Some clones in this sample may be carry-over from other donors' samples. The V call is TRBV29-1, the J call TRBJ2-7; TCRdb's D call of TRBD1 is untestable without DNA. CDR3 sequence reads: CSVVTDRGYEQYF.